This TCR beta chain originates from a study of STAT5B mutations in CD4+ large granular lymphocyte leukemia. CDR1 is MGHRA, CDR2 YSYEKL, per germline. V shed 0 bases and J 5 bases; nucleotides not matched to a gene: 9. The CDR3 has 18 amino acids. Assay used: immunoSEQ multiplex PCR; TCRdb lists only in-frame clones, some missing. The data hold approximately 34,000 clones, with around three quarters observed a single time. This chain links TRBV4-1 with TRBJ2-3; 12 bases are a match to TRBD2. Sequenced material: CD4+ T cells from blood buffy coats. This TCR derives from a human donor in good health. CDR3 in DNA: TGCGCCAGCAGCCAAGAGACTAGCGGGGGCCCCATTCGAGATACGCAGTATTTT. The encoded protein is CASSQETSGGPIRDTQYF.